This record concerns one TCR beta chain sequence. Its specificity is not known. Germline CDR1 and CDR2: ENHRY and SYGVKD. With V trimmed by 1 base and J by 1 base, 6 bases remained unmatched. This CDR3 comprises 16 residues. This record comes from a study of T cells after yellow fever vaccination. Study outcomes and limitations: A large majority of primary-vaccination clones showed up again after the booster (approximately 96% CD4, 75% to 90% CD8). A limited proportion of clonotypes was detected within both the CD4 and CD8 compartments.

TCRdb recomputed calls from the 5' RACE reads with MiXCR, one row per CDR3 protein. The repertoire includes more than 65,000 distinct CDR3 sequences, around 6.2% of them detected once, and roughly 2% sits in the top ten. The rearrangement links TRBV10-3 to TRBJ2-7, with 8 bases aligning to TRBD1. The sample was CD4+ T cells sorted from PBMCs, taken more than 13 days after the first yellow fever vaccination. This sequence was found in a man in his late teens or twenties who received the YFV17D yellow fever vaccine. The CDR3 here is CAISEYRTGRSYEQYF. The CDR3 region has the DNA TGTGCCATCAGTGAGTACAGGACAGGGCGTTCCTACGAGCAGTACTTC.